This TCR beta chain was recovered during a study of cytomegalovirus exposure and HLA in healthy donors. Across the study: Findings of an earlier analysis included some 120 million unique TCR beta sequences from 200 million or so T cells. Broader study findings: The listing of 160 or so TCR beta chains classed them as cytomegalovirus-associated. In an earlier analysis, in 587 donors, most V segments appeared productive either ~87% or ~30% of the time.

To note about this clone: Its target is not known.

PCR was performed using 60 Vbeta and 13 Jbeta primers. The data were produced by immunoSEQ multiplex PCR, yet TCRdb's version contains in-frame clones alone and is incomplete. The sample records some 150,000 clones, roughly four fifths being singletons. Despite likely unrecorded immune exposures, the donors were nominally healthy at the time of sampling. CDR1 is SGHDT, CDR2 YYEEEE, per germline. The junction had 8 bases not matched to a gene; V was cut back by 3 bases and J by 6 bases. This CDR3 region has 15 residues. This receptor was taken from a man in his forties in good health and CMV-seropositive. What was sequenced was PBMCs. The chain links TRBV5-6 to TRBJ1-3; TRBD1 matches 8 bases. The chain's CDR3 is CASSSSGTGQNTIYF. The CDR3 nucleotides read TGTGCCAGCAGCTCTTCCGGGACAGGCCAAAACACCATATATTTT.